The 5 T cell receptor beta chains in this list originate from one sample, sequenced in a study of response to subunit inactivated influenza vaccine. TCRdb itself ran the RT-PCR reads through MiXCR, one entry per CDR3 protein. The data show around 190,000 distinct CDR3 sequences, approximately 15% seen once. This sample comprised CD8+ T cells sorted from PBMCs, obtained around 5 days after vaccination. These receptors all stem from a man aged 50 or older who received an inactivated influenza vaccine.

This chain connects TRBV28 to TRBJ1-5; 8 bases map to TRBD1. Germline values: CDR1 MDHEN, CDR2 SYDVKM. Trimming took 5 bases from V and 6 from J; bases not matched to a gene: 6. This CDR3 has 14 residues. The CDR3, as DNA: TGTGCCAGCAGTCTTCGACAGGGGAGTCAGCCCCAGCATTTT. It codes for CASSLRQGSQPQHF.

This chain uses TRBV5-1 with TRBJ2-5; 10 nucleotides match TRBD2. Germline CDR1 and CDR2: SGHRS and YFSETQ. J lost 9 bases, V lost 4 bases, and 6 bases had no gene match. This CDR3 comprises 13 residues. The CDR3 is CASSAKREGSQYF. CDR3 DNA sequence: TGCGCCAGCAGCGCGAAGCGGGAGGGGTCCCAGTACTTC.

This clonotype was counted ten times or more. CDR3 sequence: CASSTGAPYEQYF. Here the CDR3 DNA reads TGTGCCAGCAGTACAGGGGCCCCCTACGAGCAGTACTTC. The chain links TRBV6-1 to TRBJ2-7; TRBD1 aligns across 7 bases. CDR1 and CDR2 from the germline V gene are MNHNS and SASEGT. This CDR3 is 13 amino acids long. The trim removed 5 bases at V and 2 bases at J, leaving 3 bases unmatched.

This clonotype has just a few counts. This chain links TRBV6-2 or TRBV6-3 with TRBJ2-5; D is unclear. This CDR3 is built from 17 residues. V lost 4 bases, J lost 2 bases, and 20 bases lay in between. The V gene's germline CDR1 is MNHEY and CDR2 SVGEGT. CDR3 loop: CASSSNPQLDSQETQYF. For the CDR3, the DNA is TGTGCCAGCAGTTCCAACCCGCAGCTCGACTCGCAAGAGACCCAGTACTTC.

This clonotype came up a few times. The CDR3 is CASSQVGQGAFGYTF. The CDR3 DNA sequence: TGCGCCAGCAGCCAAGTCGGGCAGGGGGCGTTTGGCTACACCTTC. The genes are TRBV4-1 and TRBJ1-2, with TRBD1 matching 8 bases. V shed 1 base and J 7 bases; nucleotides not matched to a gene: 8. The CDR3 totals 15 residues. The germline gives CDR1 MGHRA, CDR2 YSYEKL.